This T cell receptor (beta chain) was profiled in a study of control samples from healthy donors and cancer patients. Only in-frame clones appear in the TCRdb table, and some are missing; sequencing was by immunoSEQ multiplex PCR. The table lists about 150,000 clones, approximately 93% of them singletons, with almost 6% in the top ten. This CDR3 is 14 amino acids long. Germline CDR1 LGHDT, CDR2 YNNKEL (reference sequence). V dropped 4 bases and J dropped 3; count of bases not matched to a gene: 4. This receptor was taken from a young man in good health. V usage is TRBV3-1 (or the pseudogene TRBV3-2) and J usage is TRBJ1-1; 8 bases map to TRBD1. Sequencing was carried out using blood. Written as DNA, the CDR3 is TGTGCCAGCAGCCCCACAGGGGGGCACACTGAAGCTTTCTTT. Its protein product is CASSPTGGHTEAFF.